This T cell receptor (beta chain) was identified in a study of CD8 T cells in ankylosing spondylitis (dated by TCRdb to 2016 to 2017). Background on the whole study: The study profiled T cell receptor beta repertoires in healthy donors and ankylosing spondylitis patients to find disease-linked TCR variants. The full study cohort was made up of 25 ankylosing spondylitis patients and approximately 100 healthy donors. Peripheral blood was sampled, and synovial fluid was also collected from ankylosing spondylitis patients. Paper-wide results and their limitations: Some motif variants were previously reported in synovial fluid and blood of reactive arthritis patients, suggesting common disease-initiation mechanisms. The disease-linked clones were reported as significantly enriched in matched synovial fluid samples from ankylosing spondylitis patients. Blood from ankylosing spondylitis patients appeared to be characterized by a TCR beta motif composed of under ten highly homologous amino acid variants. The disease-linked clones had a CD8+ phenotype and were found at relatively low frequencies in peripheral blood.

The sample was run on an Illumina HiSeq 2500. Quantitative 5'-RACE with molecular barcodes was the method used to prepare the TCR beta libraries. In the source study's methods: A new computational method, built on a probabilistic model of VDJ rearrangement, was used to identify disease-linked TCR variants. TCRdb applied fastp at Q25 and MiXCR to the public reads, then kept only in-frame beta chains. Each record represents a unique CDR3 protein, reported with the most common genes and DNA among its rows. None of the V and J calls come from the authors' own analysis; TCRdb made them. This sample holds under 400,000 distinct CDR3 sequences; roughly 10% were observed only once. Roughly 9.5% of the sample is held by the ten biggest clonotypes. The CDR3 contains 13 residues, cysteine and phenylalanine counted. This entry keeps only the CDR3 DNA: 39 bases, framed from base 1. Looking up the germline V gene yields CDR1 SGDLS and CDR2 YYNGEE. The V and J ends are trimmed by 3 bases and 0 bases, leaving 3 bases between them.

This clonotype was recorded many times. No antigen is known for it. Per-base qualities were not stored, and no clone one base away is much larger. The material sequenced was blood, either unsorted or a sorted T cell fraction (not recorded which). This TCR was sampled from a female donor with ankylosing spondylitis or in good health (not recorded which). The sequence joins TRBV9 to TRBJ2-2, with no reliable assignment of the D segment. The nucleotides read TGTGCCAGCAGCGGGACGAACACCGGGGAGCTGTTTTTT. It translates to CASSGTNTGELFF.